This paragraph covers one T cell receptor beta chain sequence. Assay: immunoSEQ multiplex PCR; the TCRdb copy retains only in-frame clones and omits some. The sample contains roughly 180,000 clones, about nine tenths of which appear only once. Germline V gene lookup returns CDR1 SGHDT and CDR2 YYEEEE. This CDR3 has 15 residues. Trimming pared 2 bases from V and 5 bases from J, leaving 15 bases between. These data originate in a study of T cell responses to AZD1222 COVID-19 vaccine. This receptor was taken from an adult who received the AZD1222 COVID-19 vaccine. Material: peripheral blood, obtained 28 days after the second AZD1222 dose. The chain combines TRBV5-6 with TRBJ2-3; either TRBD1 or TRBD2 may fit D (5 bases each). CDR3 DNA sequence: TGTGCCAGCAGCTTAACCGGGACCAGGGAAGATACGCAGTATTTT. This encodes CASSLTGTREDTQYF.